This is a list of T cell receptor beta chains from one sample in a study of blood T cell repertoires in COVID-19. Sequencing was performed with immunoSEQ multiplex PCR; in TCRdb, only in-frame clones are kept and a portion is missing. The table lists 200,000 to 250,000 clones, 86% of them singletons. Sequencing used PBMCs or T cells enriched from blood (not recorded which). Receptors were obtained from a woman aged 35 to 49 with acute COVID-19. CDR3s include the opening cysteine and the closing phenylalanine or tryptophan. The order of the fields is V gene, J gene, CDR3 protein.

>TRBV11-2|TRBJ2-1
CASSLDGLGGNEQFF
>TRBV19|TRBJ2-3
CASSKRISVTSTDTQYF
>TRBV19|TRBJ1-2
CASSIVSKESGYTF
>TRBV7-2|TRBJ1-1
CASSFTGLGAFF
>TRBV20-1|TRBJ2-7
CSAIERGRIYF
>TRBV24-1|TRBJ2-1
CATSLGLAGGPREQFF
>TRBV10-3|TRBJ1-6
CAISDRTSDQYSPLHF
>TRBV15|TRBJ1-6
CATSSRGFSYNSPLHF
>TRBV7-4|TRBJ2-3
CASSPPPQRSTDTQYF
>TRBV18|TRBJ2-1
CASSWTSPPGEQFF
>TRBV28|TRBJ1-5
CASSLEGSQPQHF
>TRBV11-2|TRBJ1-6
CASSSNRGRSPLHF
>TRBV7-2|TRBJ2-2
CASSFRVAGELFF
>TRBV24-1|TRBJ2-3
CATSDPSGGYTQYF
>TRBV3-1/TRBV3-2|TRBJ1-2
CASSQEGIIDTGAPFVYGYTF
>TRBV29-1|TRBJ2-1
CSVETVRGSYNEQFF
>TRBV28|TRBJ1-4
CASRTFNEKLFF
>TRBV6-1|TRBJ1-5
CASSETAGGGNQPQHF
>TRBV27|TRBJ1-1
CASGGDRNTEAFF
>TRBV14|TRBJ2-7
CASSQDRDRGREQYF
>TRBV7-2|TRBJ1-4
CASSFTRDEKLFF
>TRBV27|TRBJ2-7
CASSLGGGFYEQYF
>TRBV5-1|TRBJ2-3
CASSLAGDADTQYF
>TRBV4-1|TRBJ1-1
CASSRNRDTEAFF
>TRBV6-1|TRBJ1-3
CASRDTTSGNTIYF
>TRBV27|TRBJ2-7
CASSPTTGNPHSYEQYF
>TRBV10-1|TRBJ2-5
CARTTRTGRNETQYF
>TRBV6-5|TRBJ1-4
CASSLEALPYEKLFF
>TRBV19|TRBJ1-5
CASSAMRNQPQHF
>TRBV27|TRBJ2-1
CASRREEHNEQFF
>TRBV3-1/TRBV3-2|TRBJ1-1
CASSLQGRTEAFF
>TRBV7-8|TRBJ2-7
CASTFWDTYYEQYF
>TRBV11-2|TRBJ2-3
CASSLKPAGGLTDTQYF
>TRBV5-4|TRBJ1-2
CASSLWTGTGYGYTF
>TRBV24-1|TRBJ2-5
CATSLSGPQETQYF
>TRBV2|TRBJ1-3
CASSEEDRAGNTIYF
>TRBV4-3|TRBJ2-2
CASSQVPSGRARVGELFF
>TRBV6-2/TRBV6-3|TRBJ2-1
CASSSPGTGTYNEQFF
>TRBV27|TRBJ2-3
CASRADTQYF
>TRBV6-2/TRBV6-3|TRBJ2-1
CASSPGTSFYNEQFF
>TRBV28|TRBJ1-5
CASSFLNPRSSNQPQHF
>TRBV19|TRBJ2-3
CASSIWRSGPDTQYF
>TRBV5-6|TRBJ2-7
CASSLGDSNYEQYF
>TRBV24-1|TRBJ2-2
CATSDYSPGNTGELFF
>TRBV28|TRBJ2-1
CASTPLPGGSYNEQFF
>TRBV6-5|TRBJ1-5
CATSVGHLSNQPQHF
>TRBV27|TRBJ2-7
CASSFPTSGIYEQYF
>TRBV19|TRBJ2-5
CASRVSGSSETQYF
>TRBV10-1|TRBJ1-5
CASSQSGSNQPQHF
>TRBV30|TRBJ1-1
CAGYRGRDEAFF